This T cell receptor (beta chain) was identified in a study of cytomegalovirus exposure and HLA in healthy donors. Notes on the study in general: Near-uniform donor sequencing depth was presumed by presence/absence analyses. Researchers reported in a later analysis that a missense DCLRE1C variant was tied to TCR beta V- and J-gene trimming.

Note on this clone: Its matching antigen is unknown.

The CDR3 has 15 residues. The ends lost 5 bases at V and 4 bases at J; junction bases unmatched: 4. Per the germline V gene, CDR1 is MNHNY and CDR2 is SVGAGI (reference sequence). The PCR ran on 60 Vbeta and 13 Jbeta primers. Some clones are missing from TCRdb's copy, which holds only in-frame ones; the method was immunoSEQ multiplex PCR. The sample consists of some 200,000 clones, less than 90% of them appearing once. The specimen was PBMCs. V usage is TRBV6-6 and J usage is TRBJ2-2; 10 nucleotides line up with TRBD2. The sequence derives from a man aged 50 to 60 in good health and CMV-seronegative. CDR3 sequence reads: CASSRTSGSTGELFF. DNA of the CDR3: TGTGCCAGCAGTCGGACTAGCGGCTCCACCGGGGAGCTGTTTTTT.